This TCR beta chain was identified during a study of Graves' ophthalmopathy and Graves' hyperthyroidism. Findings and caveats of the study: Blood also held most thyroid clonotypes expanded above 0.001 frequency.

Germline CDR1 reads ENHRY; CDR2 reads SYGVKD. This CDR3 region has 14 residues. RNA transcripts were the source from which TCR beta CDR3 regions were amplified. HTBI primers served in a first-round RT-PCR, which a second-round multiplex PCR followed. In TCRdb, the multiplex PCR reads were re-called with MiXCR into one record per CDR3 protein. The data contain 500,000 to 600,000 distinct CDR3 sequences, just under 40% of them seen just once; the ten biggest clones take up about 4%. Turning to this clonotype: As yet, its antigen is unknown. One junction end disagrees with the germline gene, perhaps due to a read error.

Recruitment covered hyperthyroidism patients aged 18 to 65 whose new diagnosis was of under 2 months' duration. The receptor was derived from an adult man with Graves' hyperthyroidism. The sample consisted of peripheral blood or thyroid tissue (not recorded which). The chain employs TRBV10-3 and TRBJ1-6; weak D call: TRBD1 (6 bases). Here the CDR3 DNA reads TGTGCCGTCAGTGAAACAGGGTTTAATTCACTCCTCCACTTT. Encoded protein: CAVSETGFNSLLHF.